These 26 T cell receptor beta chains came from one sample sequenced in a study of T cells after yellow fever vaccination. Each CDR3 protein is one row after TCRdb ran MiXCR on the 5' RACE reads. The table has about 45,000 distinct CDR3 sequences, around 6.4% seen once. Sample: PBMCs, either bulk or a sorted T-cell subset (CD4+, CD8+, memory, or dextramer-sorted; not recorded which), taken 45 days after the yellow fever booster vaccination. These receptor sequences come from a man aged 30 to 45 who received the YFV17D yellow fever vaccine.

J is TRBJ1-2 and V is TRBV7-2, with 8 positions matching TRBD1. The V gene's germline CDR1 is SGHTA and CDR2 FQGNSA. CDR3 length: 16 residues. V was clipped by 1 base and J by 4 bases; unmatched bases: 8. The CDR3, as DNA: TGTGCCAGCAGCTTAGGACAGGGGACGAGAACCTATGGCTACACCTTC. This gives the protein CASSLGQGTRTYGYTF.

The CDR3 DNA reads as TGTGCCATCAGTGAGGGGCTAGCCTACGAGCAGTACTTC. Protein: CAISEGLAYEQYF. The rearrangement joins TRBV10-3 to TRBJ2-7; no clear D. The CDR3 contains 13 residues. V was pared by 2 bases and J by 2 bases, with 7 bases between. Germline V gene data show CDR1 as ENHRY and CDR2 as SYGVKD.

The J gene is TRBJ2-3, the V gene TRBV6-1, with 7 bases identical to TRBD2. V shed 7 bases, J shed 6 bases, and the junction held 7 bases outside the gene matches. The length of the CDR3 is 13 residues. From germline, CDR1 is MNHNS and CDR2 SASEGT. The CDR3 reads CASTPGRSDTQYF. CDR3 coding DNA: TGTGCCAGCACTCCCGGGAGGTCGGATACGCAGTATTTT.

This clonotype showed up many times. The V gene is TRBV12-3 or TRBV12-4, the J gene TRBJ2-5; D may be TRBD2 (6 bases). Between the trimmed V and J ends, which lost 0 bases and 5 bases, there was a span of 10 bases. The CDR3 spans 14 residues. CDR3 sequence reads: CASSLASLAETQYF. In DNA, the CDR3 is TGTGCCAGCAGTTTAGCTTCTCTAGCGGAGACCCAGTACTTC.

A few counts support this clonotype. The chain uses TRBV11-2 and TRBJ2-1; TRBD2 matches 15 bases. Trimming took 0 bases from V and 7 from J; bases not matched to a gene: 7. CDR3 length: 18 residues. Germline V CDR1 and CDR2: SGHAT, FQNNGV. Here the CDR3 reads CASSLEWTSGRARNEQFF. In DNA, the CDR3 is TGTGCCAGCAGCTTAGAATGGACTAGCGGGAGGGCCCGGAATGAGCAGTTCTTC.

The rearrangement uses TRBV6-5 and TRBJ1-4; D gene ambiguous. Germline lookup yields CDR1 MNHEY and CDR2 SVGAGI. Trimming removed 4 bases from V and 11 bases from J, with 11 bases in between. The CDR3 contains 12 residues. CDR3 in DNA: TGTGCCAGCAGTTCCCTGCATGGGAAACTGTTTTTT. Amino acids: CASSSLHGKLFF.

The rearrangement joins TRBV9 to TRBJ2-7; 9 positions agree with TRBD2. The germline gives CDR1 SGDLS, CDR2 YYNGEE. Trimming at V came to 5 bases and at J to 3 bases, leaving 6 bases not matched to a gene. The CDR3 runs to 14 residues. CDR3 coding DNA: TGTGCCAGCAGTGCCACGACTAGCGGCTACGAGCAGTACTTC. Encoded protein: CASSATTSGYEQYF. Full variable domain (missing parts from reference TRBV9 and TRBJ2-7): DSGVTQTPKHLITATGQRVTLRCSPRSGDLSVYWYQQSLDQGLQFLIQYYNGEERAKGNILERFSAQQFPDLHSELNLSSLELGDSALYFCASSATTSGYEQYFGPGTRLTVT.

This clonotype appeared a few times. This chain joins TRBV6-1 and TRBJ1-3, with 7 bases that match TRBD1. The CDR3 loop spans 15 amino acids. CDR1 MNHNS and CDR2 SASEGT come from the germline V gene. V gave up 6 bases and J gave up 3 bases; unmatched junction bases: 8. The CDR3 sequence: CASRPGGGNGNTIYF. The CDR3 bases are TGTGCCAGCAGGCCAGGGGGGGGGAATGGAAACACCATATATTTT.

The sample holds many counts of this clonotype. The CDR3 DNA reads TGTGCCAGCAGTCTACTCTACAGGGGCGCCGGCACTGAAGCTTTCTTT. Encoded protein: CASSLLYRGAGTEAFF. The chain combines TRBV6-5 with TRBJ1-1, with TRBD1 identical over 7 bases. This CDR3 spans 16 amino acids. J lost 4 bases, V lost 5 bases, and 13 bases had no gene match. CDR1 is MNHEY and CDR2 is SVGAGI in the germline V gene.

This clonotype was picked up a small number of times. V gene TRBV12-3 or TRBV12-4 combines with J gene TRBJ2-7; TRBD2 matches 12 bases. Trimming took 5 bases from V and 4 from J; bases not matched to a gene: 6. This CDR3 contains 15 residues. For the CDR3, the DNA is TGTGCCAGCAGTCACCGGACTAGCGGGATGTACGAGCAGTACTTC. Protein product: CASSHRTSGMYEQYF.

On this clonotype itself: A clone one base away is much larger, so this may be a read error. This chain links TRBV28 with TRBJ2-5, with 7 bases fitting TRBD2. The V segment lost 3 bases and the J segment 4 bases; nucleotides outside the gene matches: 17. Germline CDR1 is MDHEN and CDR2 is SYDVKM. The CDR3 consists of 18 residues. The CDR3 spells CASSFKRGQPASGETQYF. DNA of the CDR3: TGTGCCAGCAGTTTTAAGCGGGGCCAGCCGGCCTCGGGAGAGACCCAGTACTTC.

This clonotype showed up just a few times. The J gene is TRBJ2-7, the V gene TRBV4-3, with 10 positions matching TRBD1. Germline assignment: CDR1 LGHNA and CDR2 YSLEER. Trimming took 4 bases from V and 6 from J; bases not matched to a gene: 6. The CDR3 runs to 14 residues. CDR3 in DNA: TGCGCCAGCAGCCGACTAGGGACAGGGGTCGAGCAGTACTTC. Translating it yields CASSRLGTGVEQYF.

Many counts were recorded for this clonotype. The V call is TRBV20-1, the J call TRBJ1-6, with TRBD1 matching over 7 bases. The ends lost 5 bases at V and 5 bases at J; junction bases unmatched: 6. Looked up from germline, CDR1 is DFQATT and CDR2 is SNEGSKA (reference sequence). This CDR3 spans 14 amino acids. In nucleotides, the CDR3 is TGCAGTGCTGAGCACGGGACAGATAATTCACCCCTCCACTTT. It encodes CSAEHGTDNSPLHF.

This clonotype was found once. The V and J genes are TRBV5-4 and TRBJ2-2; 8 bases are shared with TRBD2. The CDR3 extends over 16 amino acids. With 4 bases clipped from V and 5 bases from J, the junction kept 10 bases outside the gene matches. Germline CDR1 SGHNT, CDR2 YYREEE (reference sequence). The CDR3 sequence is CASSKQAGGGTGELFF. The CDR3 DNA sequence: TGTGCCAGCAGCAAGCAGGCGGGAGGAGGGACCGGGGAGCTGTTTTTT.

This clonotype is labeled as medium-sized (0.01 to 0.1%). CDR3 DNA: TGTGCCAGCAGCCCGGGACAGGGGGAGACCCAGTACTTC. This codes for CASSPGQGETQYF. The chain is built from TRBV7-2 and TRBJ2-5, with TRBD1 identical over 10 bases. CDR1 and CDR2 (germline): SGHTA, FQGNSA. CDR3 size: 13 residues. Trimming took 5 bases from V and 5 from J; bases not matched to a gene: 2.

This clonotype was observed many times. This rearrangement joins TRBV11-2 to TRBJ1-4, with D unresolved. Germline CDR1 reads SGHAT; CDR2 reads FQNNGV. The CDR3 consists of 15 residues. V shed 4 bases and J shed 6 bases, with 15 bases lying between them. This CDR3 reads CASSSKGEADEKLFF. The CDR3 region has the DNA TGTGCCAGCAGCTCGAAGGGAGAGGCAGATGAAAAACTGTTTTTT.

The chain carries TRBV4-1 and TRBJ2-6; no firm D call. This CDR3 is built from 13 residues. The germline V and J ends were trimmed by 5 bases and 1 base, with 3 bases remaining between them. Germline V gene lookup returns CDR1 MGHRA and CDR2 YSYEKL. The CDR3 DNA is TGCGCCAGCAGCGTTTCTGGGGCCAACGTCCTGACTTTC. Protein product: CASSVSGANVLTF.

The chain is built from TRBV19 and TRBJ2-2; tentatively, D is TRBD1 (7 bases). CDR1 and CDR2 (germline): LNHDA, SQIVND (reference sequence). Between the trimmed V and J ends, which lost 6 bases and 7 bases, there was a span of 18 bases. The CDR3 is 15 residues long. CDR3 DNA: TGTGCCAGTAGACGACAGGGCGGGGACAGCGGGGAGCTGTTTTTT. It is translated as CASRRQGGDSGELFF.

The CDR3 loop reads CASSLDPPGGAAFF. In nucleotides, the CDR3 is TGTGCCAGCAGCTTGGATCCTCCAGGGGGTGCAGCTTTCTTT. The rearrangement joins TRBV5-5 to TRBJ1-1; 7 nucleotides align to TRBD1. V trimming: 0 bases; J trimming: 10 bases; junction bases outside the gene matches: 9. CDR1 is SGHKS and CDR2 is YYEKEE in the germline V gene (reference sequence). The CDR3 spans 14 residues.

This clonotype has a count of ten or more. The CDR3 nucleotides read TGTGCCAGCAGCTTAGTACCGATCCGCTCCTACAATGAGCAGTTCTTC. Amino acids: CASSLVPIRSYNEQFF. The rearrangement uses TRBV7-9 and TRBJ2-1; D unclear. V lost 1 base, J lost 0 bases, and 10 bases lay in between. Germline assignment: CDR1 SEHNR and CDR2 FQNEAQ (reference sequence). This CDR3 contains 16 residues.

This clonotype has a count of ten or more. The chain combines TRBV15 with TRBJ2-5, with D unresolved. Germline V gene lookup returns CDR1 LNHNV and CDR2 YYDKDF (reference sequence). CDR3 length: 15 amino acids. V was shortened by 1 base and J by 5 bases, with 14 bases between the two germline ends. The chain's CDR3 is CATSRGNGMEETQYF. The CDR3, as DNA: TGTGCCACCAGCAGAGGAAATGGAATGGAGGAGACCCAGTACTTC.

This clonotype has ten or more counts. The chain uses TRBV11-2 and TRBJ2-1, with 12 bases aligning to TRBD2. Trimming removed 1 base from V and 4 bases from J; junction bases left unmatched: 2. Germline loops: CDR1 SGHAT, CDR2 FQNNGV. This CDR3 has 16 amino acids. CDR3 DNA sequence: TGTGCCAGCAGCTTAGGAACTAGCGGGAGGTACAATGAGCAGTTCTTC. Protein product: CASSLGTSGRYNEQFF.

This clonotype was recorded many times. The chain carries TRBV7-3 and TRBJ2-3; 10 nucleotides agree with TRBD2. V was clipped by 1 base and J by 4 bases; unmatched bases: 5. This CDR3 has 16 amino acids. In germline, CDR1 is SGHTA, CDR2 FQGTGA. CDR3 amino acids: CASSLRLAGVADTQYF. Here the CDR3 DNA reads TGTGCCAGCAGCTTAAGGCTAGCGGGAGTCGCAGATACGCAGTATTTT.

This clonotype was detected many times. CDR3 sequence reads: CASSMKNSNQPQHF. CDR3 bases: TGTGCCAGTAGTATGAAGAATAGCAATCAGCCCCAGCATTTT. The chain couples TRBV19 to TRBJ1-5; no reliable D call. Germline CDR1 reads LNHDA; CDR2 reads SQIVND (reference sequence). The CDR3 consists of 14 residues. The ends were cut back, 3 bases at V and 0 bases at J, with 6 bases in the middle.

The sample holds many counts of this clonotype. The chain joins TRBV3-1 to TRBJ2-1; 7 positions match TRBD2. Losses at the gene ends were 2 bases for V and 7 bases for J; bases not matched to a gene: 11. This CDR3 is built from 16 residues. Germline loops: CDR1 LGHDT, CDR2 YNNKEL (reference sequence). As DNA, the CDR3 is TGTGCCAGCAGCCAATTCGGGGGGACTGTTAGGAATGAGCAGTTCTTC. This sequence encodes CASSQFGGTVRNEQFF.

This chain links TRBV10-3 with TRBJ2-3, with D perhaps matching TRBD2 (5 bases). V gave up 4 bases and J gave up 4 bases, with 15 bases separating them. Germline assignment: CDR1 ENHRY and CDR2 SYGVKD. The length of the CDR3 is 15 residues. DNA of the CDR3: TGTGCCATCAGTGGGGCGGGCCCGCCCTCAGATACGCAGTATTTT. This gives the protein CAISGAGPPSDTQYF.